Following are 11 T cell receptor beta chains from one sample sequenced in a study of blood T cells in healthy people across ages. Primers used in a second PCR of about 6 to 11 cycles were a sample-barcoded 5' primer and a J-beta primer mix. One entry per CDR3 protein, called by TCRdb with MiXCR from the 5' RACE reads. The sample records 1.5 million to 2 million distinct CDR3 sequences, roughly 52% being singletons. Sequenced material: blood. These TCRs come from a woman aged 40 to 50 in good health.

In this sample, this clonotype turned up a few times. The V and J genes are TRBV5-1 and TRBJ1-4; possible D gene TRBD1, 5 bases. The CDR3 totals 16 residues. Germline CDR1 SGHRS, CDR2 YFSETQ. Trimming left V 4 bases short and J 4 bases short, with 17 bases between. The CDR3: CASSINPGLNNEKLFF. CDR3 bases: TGCGCCAGCAGCATAAATCCGGGACTCAATAATGAAAAACTGTTTTTT.

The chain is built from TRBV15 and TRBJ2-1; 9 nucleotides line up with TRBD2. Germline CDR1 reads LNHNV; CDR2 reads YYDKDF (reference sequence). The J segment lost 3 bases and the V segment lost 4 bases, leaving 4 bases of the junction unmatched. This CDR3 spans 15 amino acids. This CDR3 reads CATSNAGGGYNEQFF. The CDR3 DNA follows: TGTGCCACCAGCAATGCGGGGGGGGGCTACAATGAGCAGTTCTTC.

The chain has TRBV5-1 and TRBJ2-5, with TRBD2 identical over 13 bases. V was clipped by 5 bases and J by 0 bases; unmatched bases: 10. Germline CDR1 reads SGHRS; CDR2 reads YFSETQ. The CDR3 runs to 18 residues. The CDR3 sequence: CASSYGLAGESYQETQYF. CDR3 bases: TGCGCCAGCAGTTACGGACTAGCGGGGGAATCATACCAAGAGACCCAGTACTTC.

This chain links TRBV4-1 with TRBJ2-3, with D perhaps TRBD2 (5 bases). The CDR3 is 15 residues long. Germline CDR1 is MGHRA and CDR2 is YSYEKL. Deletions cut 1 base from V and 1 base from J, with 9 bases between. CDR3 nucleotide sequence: TGCGCCAGCAGCCAAGGGTGGCGGGGCACAGATACGCAGTATTTT. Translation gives CASSQGWRGTDTQYF.

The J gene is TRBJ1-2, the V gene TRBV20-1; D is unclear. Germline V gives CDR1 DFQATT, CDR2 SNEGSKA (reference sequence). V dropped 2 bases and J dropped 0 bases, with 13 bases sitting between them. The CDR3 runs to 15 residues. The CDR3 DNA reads TGCAGTGCTAGATCTCGGGAGACTACTAACTATGGCTACACCTTC. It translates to CSARSRETTNYGYTF.

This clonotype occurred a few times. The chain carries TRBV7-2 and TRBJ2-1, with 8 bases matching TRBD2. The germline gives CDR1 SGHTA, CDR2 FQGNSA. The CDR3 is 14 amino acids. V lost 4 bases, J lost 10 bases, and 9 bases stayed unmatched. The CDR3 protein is CASSYGTRSGEQFF. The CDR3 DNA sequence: TGTGCCAGCAGCTACGGGACTAGATCGGGGGAGCAGTTCTTC.

CDR3 nucleotide sequence: TGTGCCAGCAGCCAAGAGACCCGACAGATCCAGACCCAGTACTTC. The encoded protein is CASSQETRQIQTQYF. This chain links TRBV3-1 with TRBJ2-5, with TRBD1 as a possible D gene (5 bases). This CDR3 contains 15 residues. Trimming pared 0 bases from V and 6 bases from J, leaving 14 bases between. Germline values: CDR1 LGHDT, CDR2 YNNKEL (reference sequence).

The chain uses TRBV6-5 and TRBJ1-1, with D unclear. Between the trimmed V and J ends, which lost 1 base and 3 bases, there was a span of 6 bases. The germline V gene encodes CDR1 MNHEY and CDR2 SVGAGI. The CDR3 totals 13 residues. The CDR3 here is CASSYWEDTEAFF. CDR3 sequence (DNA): TGTGCCAGCAGTTACTGGGAGGACACTGAAGCTTTCTTT.

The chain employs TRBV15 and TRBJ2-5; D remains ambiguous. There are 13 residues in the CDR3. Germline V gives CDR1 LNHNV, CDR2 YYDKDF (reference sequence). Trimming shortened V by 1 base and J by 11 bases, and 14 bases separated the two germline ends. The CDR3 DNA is TGTGCCACCAGCAGAGGAGGCTTGCGTGAGCAGTACTTC. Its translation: CATSRGGLREQYF.

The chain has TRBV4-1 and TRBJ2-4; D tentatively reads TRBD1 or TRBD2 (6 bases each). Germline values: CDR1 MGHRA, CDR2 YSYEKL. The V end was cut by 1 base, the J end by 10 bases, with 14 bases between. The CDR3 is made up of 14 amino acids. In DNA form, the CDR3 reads TGCGCCAGCAGCCAAGCAGGAGGGGGTTCGATTCAGTACTTC. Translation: CASSQAGGGSIQYF.

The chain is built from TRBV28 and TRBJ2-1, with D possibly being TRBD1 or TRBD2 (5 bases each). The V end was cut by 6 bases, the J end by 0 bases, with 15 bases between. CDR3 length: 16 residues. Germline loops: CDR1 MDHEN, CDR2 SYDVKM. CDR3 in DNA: TGTGCCAGCAGCAAGGGACCCCTTTACTCCTACAATGAGCAGTTCTTC. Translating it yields CASSKGPLYSYNEQFF.